The 15 T cell receptor beta chains below were found in one sample sequenced in a study of shared clonotypes between healthy human individuals. The method was immunoSEQ multiplex PCR; TCRdb's version includes in-frame clones alone and lacks a portion of them. In the table there are roughly 2.1 million clones, approximately 94% of which are singletons. The naive CD8 fraction comprised CD45RO-negative cells positively selected for CCR7 and excluded terminally differentiated effector memory CD45RA+ cells. What was sequenced was naive CD8+ T cells from PBMCs. Every receptor here comes from a man between 18 and 29 years old in good health. Some clones in this sample may be carry-over from other donors' samples.

The chain has TRBV19 and TRBJ2-1, with TRBD2 identical over 7 bases. Germline V gene lookup returns CDR1 LNHDA and CDR2 SQIVND (reference sequence). J gave up 2 bases and V 3 bases, and 4 bases lay outside the gene matches. This CDR3 spans 15 amino acids. Here the CDR3 DNA reads TGTGCCAGTAGTATGCTAGCGGAACCCTACAATGAGCAGTTCTTC. Protein product: CASSMLAEPYNEQFF.

The rearrangement joins TRBV4-2 to TRBJ2-1; D possibly corresponds to TRBD2 (5 bases). The length of the CDR3 is 13 residues. The V gene's germline CDR1 is LGHNA and CDR2 YNFKEQ. The V end was cut by 4 bases, the J end by 8 bases, with 12 bases between. CDR3 sequence: CASSPRGRDEQFF. The CDR3 region has the DNA TGTGCCAGCAGCCCTCGGGGTCGGGATGAGCAGTTCTTC.

V is TRBV13 and J is TRBJ1-3; D gene unclear. V was trimmed by 2 bases and J by 4 bases, leaving 12 bases between them. The CDR3 consists of 15 residues. Per the germline V gene, CDR1 is PRHDT and CDR2 is FYEKMQ (reference sequence). DNA of the CDR3: TGTGCCAGCAGCTTAAATGAGGAAAAAGGAAACACCATATATTTT. Its protein product is CASSLNEEKGNTIYF.

This chain connects TRBV6-5 to TRBJ2-1; 7 positions agree with TRBD2. The CDR3 has 14 amino acids. The V and J ends lost 8 bases and 5 bases, in that order; junction bases with no gene match: 9. From germline, CDR1 is MNHEY and CDR2 SVGAGI. CDR3 sequence reads: CASGRGRGNNEQFF. For the CDR3, the DNA is TGTGCCAGCGGACGAGGGCGGGGGAACAATGAGCAGTTCTTC.

The CDR3 loop reads CASSLPGLEDTQYF. The CDR3 region has the DNA TGTGCCAGCAGCTTACCGGGACTCGAAGATACGCAGTATTTT. This chain links TRBV7-3 with TRBJ2-3; D is perhaps TRBD2 (6 bases). The CDR3 has 14 amino acids. Germline loops: CDR1 SGHTA, CDR2 FQGTGA. The ends were cut back, 2 bases at V and 5 bases at J, with 11 bases in the middle.

The rearrangement joins TRBV29-1 to TRBJ2-5; D is possibly TRBD1 (6 bases). The last part of the DNA fits TRBJ2-7 better; the J call may be wrong. The CDR3 runs to 15 residues. Germline CDR1 is SQVTM and CDR2 is ANQGSEA. CDR3 DNA: TGCAGCGTTGAAGGGGGAACAGGGACACCCTACGAGCAGTACTTC. Protein product: CSVEGGTGTPYEQYF.

This chain uses TRBV13 with TRBJ2-3; TRBD1 or TRBD2 may be the D gene (5 bases each). The CDR3 loop spans 19 amino acids. Germline CDR1 and CDR2: PRHDT and FYEKMQ (reference sequence). V was shortened by 8 bases and J by 0 bases, with 27 bases between the two germline ends. The CDR3 coding sequence is TGTGCCAGCGGCCCTACGACGGGACGTAGTGGGTCTAGCACAGATACGCAGTATTTT. Protein: CASGPTTGRSGSSTDTQYF.

This clone was seen just once. This sequence joins TRBV6-5 and TRBJ2-1, with 10 bases identical to TRBD1. CDR3 size: 14 residues. Germline loops: CDR1 MNHEY, CDR2 SVGAGI. Germline trimming cut 3 bases from V and 6 bases from J; bases unmatched to any gene: 2. CDR3: CASSYRTGGNEQFF. In nucleotides, the CDR3 is TGTGCCAGCAGTTATCGGACAGGGGGCAATGAGCAGTTCTTC.

The chain combines TRBV7-2 with TRBJ2-1; D possibly corresponds to TRBD2 (6 bases). The V gene's germline CDR1 is SGHTA and CDR2 FQGNSA. The ends were cut back, 5 bases at V and 7 bases at J, with 18 bases in the middle. CDR3 length equals 15 residues. The CDR3 bases are TGTGCCAGCAGCCTCGGGACTTCGCCCTTGAATGAGCAGTTCTTC. Encoded protein: CASSLGTSPLNEQFF. Full variable domain (missing parts from reference TRBV7-2 and TRBJ2-1): GAGVSQSPSNKVTEKGKDVELRCDPISGHTALYWYRQSLGQGLEFLIYFQGNSAPDKSGLPSDRFSAERTGGSVSTLTIQRTQQEDSAVYLCASSLGTSPLNEQFFGPGTRLTVL.

For this clone: The same CDR3 also results from other DNA sequences found in this sample. The gene calls are TRBV27 and TRBJ2-5; TRBD2 agrees at 7 bases. Germline CDR1 MNHEY, CDR2 SMNVEV (reference sequence). V was clipped by 5 bases and J by 1 base; unmatched bases: 4. The CDR3 runs to 14 residues. The CDR3 reads CASSLLAAQETQYF. The CDR3 nucleotides are TGTGCCAGCAGTCTTCTAGCGGCCCAAGAGACCCAGTACTTC.

This chain connects TRBV20-1 to TRBJ2-7; D gene ambiguous. Per germline, CDR1 DFQATT and CDR2 SNEGSKA (reference sequence). There are 11 residues in the CDR3. V lost 0 bases to trimming and J lost 5 bases, with 5 bases between them. The CDR3 spells CSAREVHEQYF. The CDR3, as DNA: TGCAGTGCTAGAGAGGTCCACGAGCAGTACTTC.

This chain links TRBV9 with TRBJ1-2; TRBD1 might be the D (5 bases). The V end was cut by 4 bases, the J end by 8 bases, with 18 bases between. The germline CDR1 and CDR2 sequences are SGDLS and YYNGEE. CDR3 length equals 14 residues. Here the CDR3 reads CASSPLDARGGYTF. The CDR3 nucleotides are TGTGCCAGCAGCCCCCTCGACGCGAGGGGCGGCTACACCTTC.

The chain combines TRBV29-1 with TRBJ2-1, with TRBD2 matching over 10 bases. The CDR3 is made up of 13 amino acids. V gave up 5 bases and J gave up 7 bases; unmatched junction bases: 5. Germline CDR1 is SQVTM and CDR2 is ANQGSEA. CDR3 bases: TGCAGCGTTAAGCGGGAGGGTTTGAATGAGCAGTTCTTC. It is translated as CSVKREGLNEQFF.

The CDR3 DNA follows: TGCGCCAGCAGCCAAGGAGTTGGGAGGCAAGAGACCCAGTACTTC. It yields the protein CASSQGVGRQETQYF. This chain connects TRBV4-3 to TRBJ2-5, with a weak D call TRBD2 (6 bases). This CDR3 spans 15 amino acids. V gave up 1 base and J gave up 2 bases, with 11 bases separating them. Germline CDR1 LGHNA, CDR2 YSLEER.

This chain connects TRBV7-9 to TRBJ2-7, with unresolved D. CDR1 is SEHNR, CDR2 FQNEAQ, per germline (reference sequence). This CDR3 has 13 residues. V dropped 4 bases and J dropped 4 bases, with 11 bases sitting between them. This CDR3 reads CASSSLEGYEQYF. The CDR3 DNA is TGTGCCAGCAGCTCCCTGGAAGGTTACGAGCAGTACTTC. Combining the CDR3 with reference TRBV7-9 and TRBJ2-7 gives the whole variable domain DTGVSQNPRHKITKRGQNVTFRCDPISEHNRLYWYRQTLGQGPEFLTYFQNEAQLEKSRLLSDRFSAERPKGSFSTLEIQRTEQGDSAMYLCASSSLEGYEQYFGPGTRLTVT.